This TCR beta chain appears in the sequencing data of a study of cytomegalovirus exposure and HLA in healthy donors. Study outcomes and limitations: Analyzed later, association rates of TCRs varied across HLA loci, with DRB1 most and HLA-C fewest.

In the case of this clone: What it binds is unknown. Its ends do not fully match the called genes, so a read error is possible.

The study ran its PCR with 60 Vbeta and 13 Jbeta primers. The method was immunoSEQ multiplex PCR; TCRdb's version includes in-frame clones alone and lacks a portion of them. The sample includes 200,000 to 250,000 clones, about 81% of them seen just once. The specimen sequenced was PBMCs. This TCR came from a woman in her 40s in good health and CMV-seropositive.

The CDR3 region is CAISLDGSNQPQHF. The DNA for the CDR3 is TGTGCCATCTCCCTCGACGGTAGCAATCAGCCCCAGCACTTT. This chain joins TRBV10-3 and TRBJ1-5; D unresolved. Germline V gives CDR1 ENHRY, CDR2 SYGVKD. The CDR3 runs to 14 residues.